This T cell receptor beta chain was sequenced for a study of T cell responses to AZD1222 COVID-19 vaccine. General observations from the study: Repertoire collection took place solely once the T cell response had peaked.

The length of the CDR3 is 16 residues. V gave up 4 bases and J gave up 0 bases; unmatched junction bases: 7. Germline V gives CDR1 SGHNT, CDR2 YYREEE (reference sequence). The repertoire was sequenced with immunoSEQ multiplex PCR; TCRdb's copy has only in-frame clones and lacks some. In the table there are 15,000 to 20,000 clones, roughly 79% of which are singletons. As concerns this clone: As yet, its antigen is unknown.

The receptor was isolated from an adult who received the AZD1222 COVID-19 vaccine. This rearrangement joins TRBV5-4 to TRBJ2-1; TRBD2 agrees at 7 bases. The material was peripheral blood, obtained 28 days after the second AZD1222 dose. The CDR3 region is CASSPTSESSYNEQFF. In DNA, the CDR3 is TGTGCCAGCAGCCCCACTAGCGAGAGCTCCTACAATGAGCAGTTCTTC.